This T cell receptor beta chain was sequenced during a study of a mutant IDH1 vaccine in newly diagnosed glioma (dated by TCRdb to 2020 to 2022). General notes on the study: Patients received eight vaccinations in weeks 1, 3, 5, 7, 11, 15, 19 and 23, corresponding to visits V03 through V10. Peripheral blood was collected at six visits: V03 (baseline), V05, V07, V10, V12 and V13. Vaccination started 4-6 weeks after radiotherapy alone, or was given together with temozolomide cycles in the groups whose treatment included chemotherapy. Before enrollment, most patients had been given radiochemotherapy with temozolomide as standard therapy, while the rest had received either radiotherapy alone or temozolomide alone. Of the 32 patients who were treated, about 60% were male and around 40% were female, and the mean age was roughly 40 years. For exploratory analyses, longitudinal TCRB deep sequencing was carried out in about two dozen treated patients wherever samples were available.

The count of this clone is one. Its specific antigen is unknown. There are no base qualities to consult, and no much larger clone falls within one base. The time point label here, explained by the study, means: week 11, during vaccination. Each vaccine dose was 300 ug of a 20-mer mutant IDH1 peptide in Montanide, given subcutaneously with topical imiquimod. Donors had newly diagnosed WHO grade 3 or 4 IDH1-mutant astrocytomas with loss of nuclear ATRX. The samples were drawn from NOA16, a multicentre, single-arm, open-label phase I trial in Germany that tested a mutant IDH1 peptide vaccine in humans for the first time. Genomic DNA for TCRB sequencing was isolated from EDTA blood with the DNeasy Blood and Tissue Kit. Findings and caveats that apply to the study as a whole: Vaccine-induced immune responses across multiple MHC alleles were detected in 93.3% of patients. Availability determined which PBMC samples were chosen for TCRB deep sequencing. The authors noted that analyses of patient blood samples could not be reproduced because of sample limitations. Pseudoprogression appeared unrelated to alterations in the top peripheral T cell clonotypes detected by TCRB sequencing.

A distance of 11 bases separates the germline ends of V and J, which lose 0 bases and 3 bases respectively. The CDR3 holds 16 amino acids from the cysteine to the phenylalanine. Only CDR3 DNA remains: 48 bases, in frame from the first base. CDR1 and CDR2 are read off the germline V gene as LGHNA and YNFKEQ. Preparation of the library involved the immunoSEQ multiplex PCR assay. Following the manufacturer's protocol, the hsTCRB Kit was used to amplify rearranged TCR beta chain sequences. Sequencing of TCRB libraries was carried out on an Illumina MiSeq. In the paper's pipeline: Demultiplexing, trimming and gene mapping were performed with the kit vendor's proprietary platform. TCRdb took over this immuneACCESS table, retaining in-frame rearrangements with V and J assigned. Such tables are incomplete; in checked studies, under half of the missing clones stem from an unresolved V gene, and the remainder is unexplained. V and J calls and clone size are copied from that table; D and trimming were computed from the DNA. The sample table lists some 130,000 clones, about 80% of them with a count of one. The ten largest make up about 5.5% of the sample.

Sequencing used PBMCs, obtained from a glioma patient whose treatment included an IDH1 peptide vaccine. This clonotype was sampled from a man between 40 and 49 years old with glioma. In this chain, TRBV4-2 is recombined with TRBJ2-2; TRBD2 could be the D gene, as 5 bases match. The CDR3 region: CASSQDSRGYTGELFF. At the DNA level, the sequence is TGTGCCAGCAGCCAAGATAGTCGGGGTTACACCGGGGAGCTGTTTTTT.